Listed here are 30 T cell receptor beta chains from one sample, sequenced in a study of cytomegalovirus exposure and HLA in healthy donors. The PCR had 60 Vbeta and 13 Jbeta primers. Method: immunoSEQ multiplex PCR; TCRdb's copy keeps in-frame clones and lacks some. Of roughly 130,000 clones listed, around 80% are singletons. Sequenced input: PBMCs. The receptors come from a woman between 45 and 65 years old in good health and CMV-seronegative.

The CDR3 sequence is CASLVLGTDTQYF. CDR3 coding DNA: TGTGCCAGTTTAGTTCTCGGCACAGATACGCAGTATTTT. The chain recombines TRBV19 with TRBJ2-3; no reliable D call. CDR3 length: 13 amino acids. The V gene lost 8 bases and the J gene lost 1 base, with 10 bases spanning the gap. The germline gives CDR1 LNHDA, CDR2 SQIVND (reference sequence).

The genes are TRBV19 and TRBJ2-7; D might be TRBD1 (6 bases). The CDR3 consists of 16 residues. Germline V CDR1 and CDR2: LNHDA, SQIVND (reference sequence). V shed 5 bases and J shed 4 bases, with 21 bases lying between them. DNA for the CDR3: TGTGCCAGTAGTCCTCTAAAGGGGGATAGGGGTTACGAGCAGTACTTC. Translation: CASSPLKGDRGYEQYF. Complete variable domain (other parts from reference TRBV19 and TRBJ2-7): DGGITQSPKYLFRKEGQNVTLSCEQNLNHDAMYWYRQDPGQGLRLIYYSQIVNDFQKGDIAEGYSVSREKKESFPLTVTSAQKNPTAFYLCASSPLKGDRGYEQYFGPGTRLTVT.

This chain uses TRBV5-1 with TRBJ2-1, with TRBD2 matching 9 bases. The germline CDR1 and CDR2 sequences are SGHRS and YFSETQ. Trimming at V came to 6 bases and at J to 6 bases, leaving 7 bases not matched to a gene. The CDR3 loop spans 14 amino acids. The CDR3 DNA reads TGCGCCAGCACCGTAGCGGGAGTCCTCAATGAGCAGTTCTTC. It encodes CASTVAGVLNEQFF.

In its sample, this clone was seen a few times. The V gene is TRBV2, the J gene TRBJ1-2; 7 positions agree with TRBD1. In germline, CDR1 is SNHLY, CDR2 FYNNEI. The ends lost 7 bases at V and 4 bases at J; junction bases unmatched: 6. The CDR3 extends over 13 amino acids. This CDR3 is CASNLDRTYGYTF. The CDR3 region has the DNA TGTGCCAGCAACCTGGACAGGACCTATGGCTACACCTTC.

A few counts support this clone. DNA for the CDR3: TGTGCCAGCACCCCGGGACAGGGCAATGAGCAGTTCTTC. This translates into CASTPGQGNEQFF. The J gene is TRBJ2-1, the V gene TRBV5-5; 9 bases agree with TRBD1. V gave up 6 bases and J gave up 6 bases; unmatched junction bases: 4. The CDR3 runs 13 residues. Germline CDR1 SGHKS, CDR2 YYEKEE (reference sequence).

A note on this clone: The sample contains more than one DNA sequence encoding this CDR3. The chain uses TRBV12-5 and TRBJ1-2; 7 bases agree with TRBD1. The junction had 9 bases not matched to a gene; V was cut back by 5 bases and J by 0 bases. The V gene's germline CDR1 is LGHNT and CDR2 FRNRAP. CDR3 length: 16 residues. CDR3 amino acids: CASGPGTDPPNYGYTF. CDR3 bases: TGTGCTAGTGGTCCCGGGACAGACCCTCCTAACTATGGCTACACCTTC. The full variable domain, completed using reference TRBV12-5 and TRBJ1-2, is DARVTQTPRHKVTEMGQEVTMRCQPILGHNTVFWYRQTMMQGLELLAYFRNRAPLDDSGMPKDRFSAEMPDATLATLKIQPSEPRDSAVYFCASGPGTDPPNYGYTFGSGTRLTVV.

The rearrangement links TRBV5-1 to TRBJ2-3; D may be TRBD1 (5 bases). The V end was cut by 2 bases, the J end by 1 base, with 8 bases between. The CDR3 runs 14 residues. Germline V gene data show CDR1 as SGHRS and CDR2 as YFSETQ. The CDR3 region has the DNA TGCGCCAGCAGCTTCGCAGGGCGCACAGATACGCAGTATTTT. This encodes CASSFAGRTDTQYF.

The V call is TRBV7-2, the J call TRBJ2-1, with D tentatively TRBD1 (6 bases). Germline V gives CDR1 SGHTA, CDR2 FQGNSA. CDR3 length: 14 amino acids. Between the trimmed V and J ends, which lost 5 bases and 5 bases, there was a span of 13 bases. The CDR3 nucleotides read TGTGCCAGCAGCCCGCCGACAGGTCACAATGAGCAGTTCTTC. Amino acids: CASSPPTGHNEQFF.

The chain carries TRBV5-8 and TRBJ2-5; D may be TRBD2 (6 bases). V lost 7 bases to trimming and J lost 1 base, with 23 bases between them. Germline assignment: CDR1 SGHTS and CDR2 YDEGEE. CDR3 length: 17 residues. CDR3 protein: CASPSNLASGPQETQYF. In DNA form, the CDR3 reads TGTGCCAGCCCCTCCAACCTAGCGTCTGGTCCCCAAGAGACCCAGTACTTC. Supplemented by reference TRBV5-8 and TRBJ2-5, the full variable domain reads EAGVTQSPTHLIKTRGQQATLRCSPISGHTSVYWYQQALGLGLQFLLWYDEGEERNRGNFPPRFSGRQFPNYSSELNVNALELEDSALYLCASPSNLASGPQETQYFGPGTRLLVL.

V and J are TRBV4-3 and TRBJ1-4, with D unclear. The CDR3 has 13 amino acids. Per the germline V gene, CDR1 is LGHNA and CDR2 is YSLEER. V dropped 0 bases and J dropped 11 bases, with 10 bases sitting between them. The CDR3 region has the DNA TGCGCCAGCAGCCAAGAATATAGGCGGAAACTGTTTTTT. It codes for CASSQEYRRKLFF.

This clone was detected only a few times. The V call is TRBV27, the J call TRBJ2-1, with 11 bases lining up with TRBD2. V was clipped by 5 bases and J by 4 bases; unmatched bases: 1. Germline V gene data show CDR1 as MNHEY and CDR2 as SMNVEV (reference sequence). The CDR3 spans 14 residues. The CDR3 DNA reads TGTGCCAGCAGTACTAGCGGGAGTTACAATGAGCAGTTCTTC. This translates into CASSTSGSYNEQFF.

The chain joins TRBV19 to TRBJ2-2; 7 nucleotides match TRBD1. J gave up 2 bases and V 6 bases, and 6 bases lay outside the gene matches. This CDR3 has 15 amino acids. Germline V CDR1 and CDR2: LNHDA, SQIVND (reference sequence). CDR3 in DNA: TGTGCCAGTAGGCAAGACAGGGAAAACACCGGGGAGCTGTTTTTT. Encoded protein: CASRQDRENTGELFF. The full variable domain, its missing parts supplied by reference TRBV19 and TRBJ2-2, is DGGITQSPKYLFRKEGQNVTLSCEQNLNHDAMYWYRQDPGQGLRLIYYSQIVNDFQKGDIAEGYSVSREKKESFPLTVTSAQKNPTAFYLCASRQDRENTGELFFGEGSRLTVL.

The gene calls are TRBV28 and TRBJ2-7; D gene ambiguous. V shed 10 bases and J shed 9 bases, with 13 bases lying between them. This CDR3 comprises 10 residues. The germline gives CDR1 MDHEN, CDR2 SYDVKM. The CDR3 protein is CATLPSWQYV. The DNA of the CDR3 is TGTGCCACGCTTCCCTCCTGGCAGTACGTC.

This clone was seen only a few times. The chain couples TRBV4-3 to TRBJ1-2; no clear D. This CDR3 has 14 residues. The V and J ends lost 1 base and 0 bases respectively, with 6 bases between them. Germline V gene data show CDR1 as LGHNA and CDR2 as YSLEER. CDR3 protein: CASSQAKSNYGYTF. The CDR3 DNA follows: TGCGCCAGCAGCCAAGCCAAATCTAACTATGGCTACACCTTC.

The chain employs TRBV11-3 and TRBJ1-1, with D uncertain. Germline CDR1 SGHNT, CDR2 YENEEA. This CDR3 is 14 amino acids long. V lost 0 bases, J lost 0 bases, and 5 bases lay in between. The CDR3 region is CASSLEPVNTEAFF. For the CDR3, the DNA is TGTGCCAGCAGCTTAGAACCGGTGAACACTGAAGCTTTCTTT.

The V call is TRBV19, the J call TRBJ2-2; D not certain. V was cut by 3 bases and J by 2 bases, with 13 bases left in between. The CDR3 is made up of 16 amino acids. CDR1 is LNHDA, CDR2 SQIVND, per germline (reference sequence). CDR3: CASSIRSSRNTGELFF. CDR3 in DNA: TGTGCCAGTAGTATTAGGTCCTCTAGAAACACCGGGGAGCTGTTTTTT.

This chain joins TRBV6-1 and TRBJ1-2; TRBD1 might be the D (5 bases). This CDR3 spans 15 amino acids. In germline, CDR1 is MNHNS, CDR2 SASEGT. The V end lost 6 bases, the J end lost 4 bases, and 18 bases lay between the germline ends. CDR3 residues: CASSPTRGDFYGYTF. The DNA for the CDR3 is TGTGCCAGCAGCCCTACCCGAGGGGACTTCTATGGCTACACCTTC.

V is TRBV6-1 and J is TRBJ1-1; D is perhaps TRBD1 (6 bases). The V and J ends lost 5 bases and 1 base respectively, with 14 bases between them. CDR1 is MNHNS, CDR2 SASEGT, per germline. This CDR3 has 15 amino acids. Written as DNA, the CDR3 is TGTGCCAGCAGTCCTCGGGGGGGGCAGAACACTGAAGCTTTCTTT. Translated, it gives CASSPRGGQNTEAFF.

This clone was detected once. The chain links TRBV28 to TRBJ1-5; unclear D gene. The germline gives CDR1 MDHEN, CDR2 SYDVKM. The germline V and J ends were trimmed by 2 bases and 5 bases, with 4 bases remaining between them. The CDR3 loop spans 12 amino acids. The CDR3 DNA follows: TGTGCCAGCAGTTTAGTAGATCAGCCCCAGCATTTT. Its protein product is CASSLVDQPQHF. Variable domain in full (rest from reference TRBV28 and TRBJ1-5): DVKVTQSSRYLVKRTGEKVFLECVQDMDHENMFWYRQDPGLGLRLIYFSYDVKMKEKGDIPEGYSVSREKKERFSLILESASTNQTSMYLCASSLVDQPQHFGDGTRLSIL.

The sample holds a few counts of this clone. The chain joins TRBV5-1 to TRBJ1-1; 10 nucleotides align to TRBD1. Germline CDR1 reads SGHRS; CDR2 reads YFSETQ. The CDR3 totals 16 residues. Germline trimming cut 0 bases from V and 5 bases from J; bases unmatched to any gene: 7. CDR3 loop: CASSLETGGRGTEAFF. The CDR3 DNA sequence: TGCGCCAGCAGCTTGGAGACAGGGGGCAGGGGAACTGAAGCTTTCTTT.

The chain couples TRBV7-8 to TRBJ1-2; no definite D call. Trimming shortened V by 5 bases and J by 8 bases, and 21 bases separated the two germline ends. Germline V CDR1 and CDR2: SGHVS, FQNEAQ. There are 15 residues in the CDR3. CDR3 region: CASSISGSQSGGYTF. The CDR3 coding sequence is TGTGCCAGCAGCATCTCTGGGTCCCAGAGCGGAGGCTACACCTTC.

This clone was seen only a few times. V and J are TRBV4-3 and TRBJ1-1; 8 positions match TRBD1. Losses at the gene ends were 1 base for V and 5 bases for J; bases not matched to a gene: 9. This CDR3 has 16 residues. Germline assignment: CDR1 LGHNA and CDR2 YSLEER. CDR3 sequence: CASSQGLGRGLTEAFF. Written as DNA, the CDR3 is TGCGCCAGCAGCCAAGGTCTTGGCAGGGGGCTAACTGAAGCTTTCTTT.

This rearrangement joins TRBV14 to TRBJ2-5; D may be TRBD2 (5 bases). The CDR3 runs to 15 residues. CDR1 and CDR2 (germline): SGHDN, FVKESK. V lost 0 bases to trimming and J lost 5 bases, with 13 bases between them. The CDR3 is CASSQDLGEWETQYF. The CDR3 DNA is TGTGCCAGCAGCCAAGATCTCGGGGAGTGGGAGACCCAGTACTTC.

This rearrangement joins TRBV6-5 to TRBJ2-1; D not certain. Germline CDR1 and CDR2: MNHEY and SVGAGI. The CDR3 extends over 15 amino acids. Trimming removed 6 bases at V and 0 bases at J, with 12 bases between. CDR3 residues: CASRLTQSSYNEQFF. CDR3 bases: TGTGCCAGCAGGCTCACACAGAGCTCCTACAATGAGCAGTTCTTC.

This clone was detected only once. This chain connects TRBV10-3 to TRBJ2-7, with 13 bases that match TRBD2. The J segment lost 1 base and the V segment lost 7 bases, leaving 1 base of the junction unmatched. Germline assignment: CDR1 ENHRY and CDR2 SYGVKD. The CDR3 runs to 14 residues. The CDR3 spells CAIKGLAGSYEQYF. DNA for the CDR3: TGTGCCATCAAGGGACTAGCGGGGTCCTACGAGCAGTACTTC.

The chain uses TRBV2 and TRBJ2-2, with TRBD1 matching 11 bases. CDR1 SNHLY and CDR2 FYNNEI come from the germline V gene. CDR3 length: 14 residues. Germline trimming cut 7 bases from V and 6 bases from J; bases unmatched to any gene: 4. The CDR3 here is CASIRDRGAGELFF. CDR3 bases: TGTGCCAGCATCCGGGACAGGGGGGCCGGGGAGCTGTTTTTT.

The chain carries TRBV9 and TRBJ2-3; 8 nucleotides line up with TRBD2. The germline V gene encodes CDR1 SGDLS and CDR2 YYNGEE. J lost 5 bases, V lost 4 bases, and 9 bases had no gene match. CDR3 length: 15 amino acids. The CDR3 nucleotides are TGTGCCAGCAGCCAAGGCCCCCTAGCGGGAGATACGCAGTATTTT. Residues: CASSQGPLAGDTQYF.

This chain connects TRBV7-9 to TRBJ1-2; 8 nucleotides match TRBD1. Looked up from germline, CDR1 is SEHNR and CDR2 is FQNEAQ (reference sequence). The junction had 13 bases not matched to a gene; V was cut back by 4 bases and J by 6 bases. The CDR3 contains 16 residues. As DNA, the CDR3 is TGTGCCAGCAGCTCGAAAAAATCGGACAGGGACCATGGCTACACCTTC. Translated, it gives CASSSKKSDRDHGYTF.

The CDR3 loop is CARRPGTDTQYF. The CDR3 DNA follows: TGTGCCAGGCGACCGGGGACAGATACGCAGTATTTT. J is TRBJ2-3 and V is TRBV27, with TRBD2 as a possible D gene (5 bases). Trimming left V 9 bases short and J 3 bases short, with 10 bases between. The CDR3 has 12 amino acids. CDR1 and CDR2 from the germline V gene are MNHEY and SMNVEV (reference sequence).

The chain recombines TRBV5-6 with TRBJ1-1, with D tentatively TRBD1 (6 bases). V lost 4 bases and J lost 7, with 14 bases in between. The CDR3 covers 13 residues. The germline CDR1 and CDR2 sequences are SGHDT and YYEEEE. In DNA, the CDR3 is TGTGCCAGCAGCCTGGACAGAGTAAGTGAAGCTTTCTTT. The encoded protein is CASSLDRVSEAFF.